What follows are 2 T cell receptor beta chains derived from one specimen sequenced in a study of blood T cell repertoires in COVID-19. Profiling relied on immunoSEQ multiplex PCR, and the TCRdb table lists in-frame clones only, not all of them. Here the sample spans a few hundred thousand clones, approximately 86% being singletons. Material for sequencing was PBMCs or T cells enriched from blood (not recorded which). Receptors originate from a woman aged 25 to 45 who had been exposed to COVID-19.

The gene calls are TRBV19 and TRBJ1-1; D not certain. Germline V CDR1 and CDR2: LNHDA, SQIVND (reference sequence). This CDR3 is 13 amino acids long. The V end was cut by 2 bases, the J end by 3 bases, with 7 bases between. CDR3 residues: CASSIIQDTEAFF. The DNA of the CDR3 is TGTGCCAGTAGTATAATCCAGGACACTGAAGCTTTCTTT.

The chain joins TRBV5-4 to TRBJ2-2; weak D call: TRBD2 (5 bases). Germline V gene lookup returns CDR1 SGHNT and CDR2 YYREEE (reference sequence). The CDR3 runs 14 residues. The V end lost 4 bases, the J end lost 3 bases, and 10 bases lay between the germline ends. The CDR3, as DNA: TGTGCCAGCAGCCTGGACTCTTACACCGGGGAGCTGTTTTTT. This translates into CASSLDSYTGELFF. Drawing the rest from reference TRBV5-4 and TRBJ2-2, the complete variable domain is ETGVTQSPTHLIKTRGQQVTLRCSSQSGHNTVSWYQQALGQGPQFIFQYYREEENGRGNFPPRFSGLQFPNYSSELNVNALELDDSALYLCASSLDSYTGELFFGEGSRLTVL.